This is a list of T cell receptor beta chains from one sample in a study of blood T cell repertoires in COVID-19. Sequencing was performed with immunoSEQ multiplex PCR; in TCRdb, only in-frame clones are kept and a portion is missing. Of hundreds of thousands of clones listed, more than 80% were seen once; the top ten hold 6.5% to 9.5%. Material: peripheral blood. The receptors were sampled from a woman of 80 years or more with COVID-19, enrolled during active disease. Each CDR3 is given with its conserved first and last residue. D genes are given only for firm matches. Clone size appears in some rows only: once, few, many, or a class for an expanded clone.

size,V,J,D,CDR3,DNA
NA,TRBV4-1,TRBJ2-2,NA,CASSQNPFGSTNTGELFF,TGCGCCAGCAGCCAGAACCCGTTCGGGAGTACAAACACCGGGGAGCTGTTTTTT
NA,TRBV19,TRBJ1-2,TRBD1,CASNFLTGGRGYTF,TGTGCCAGTAACTTTTTGACAGGGGGACGTGGCTACACCTTC
NA,TRBV9,TRBJ2-2,NA,CASKASAYTGELFF,TGTGCCAGCAAAGCTAGCGCTTACACCGGGGAGCTGTTTTTT
NA,TRBV5-6,TRBJ1-5,NA,CASSSQGAYSNQPQHF,TGTGCCAGCAGCTCCCAAGGGGCTTATAGCAATCAGCCCCAGCATTTT
NA,TRBV10-3,TRBJ2-3,NA,CAISEDLRGDTQYF,TGTGCCATCAGTGAGGACCTTCGGGGGGATACGCAGTATTTT
NA,TRBV28,TRBJ2-7,NA,CASSVQDGSSYEQYF,TGTGCCAGCAGTGTCCAAGACGGGAGCTCCTACGAGCAGTACTTC
once,TRBV7-2,TRBJ2-3,TRBD2,CASSPGEARGGTDTQYF,TGTGCCAGCAGCCCCGGAGAGGCGCGGGGGGGCACAGATACGCAGTATTTT
NA,TRBV4-1,TRBJ2-1,TRBD2,CASSHPGLAGDNEQFF,TGCGCCAGCAGCCACCCGGGACTAGCGGGAGACAATGAGCAGTTCTTC
NA,TRBV5-1,TRBJ2-5,NA,CASSFGLSQETQYF,TGCGCCAGCAGCTTTGGACTCTCCCAAGAGACCCAGTACTTC
NA,TRBV27,TRBJ2-3,TRBD2,CASTGLALADTQYF,TGTGCCAGTACGGGACTAGCATTGGCAGATACGCAGTATTTT
NA,TRBV28,TRBJ1-4,TRBD1,CASRSGGTGRKKLFF,TGTGCCAGCAGGTCCGGGGGGACAGGGAGGAAAAAACTGTTTTTT
once,TRBV14,TRBJ2-1,NA,CASSQEAASSEQFF,TGTGCCAGCAGCCAAGAGGCGGCTAGCAGTGAGCAGTTCTTC
NA,TRBV21-1,TRBJ1-2,NA,CASSGTGAGNYGYTF,TGTGCCAGCAGCGGAACAGGAGCGGGAAACTATGGCTACACCTTC
NA,TRBV19,TRBJ2-3,NA,CASSWWGGTDTQYF,TGTGCCAGTAGTTGGTGGGGGGGCACAGATACGCAGTATTTT
NA,TRBV6-6,TRBJ2-1,TRBD2,CASSWERGNNEQFF,TGTGCCAGCAGTTGGGAGCGGGGGAACAATGAGCAGTTCTTC
NA,TRBV18,TRBJ2-7,TRBD2,CASSPRREGYEQYF,TGTGCCAGCTCACCTCGGCGGGAGGGGTACGAGCAGTACTTC
NA,TRBV6-5,TRBJ1-2,TRBD1,CASRDRAEGYTF,TGTGCCAGCAGGGACAGGGCGGAGGGCTACACCTTC
NA,TRBV6-5,TRBJ2-7,TRBD1,CASRRTGVSYEQYF,TGTGCCAGCAGAAGAACAGGGGTCTCCTACGAGCAGTACTTC
NA,TRBV5-6,TRBJ1-2,TRBD1,CASSLNRGNYGYTF,TGTGCCAGCAGCTTGAACAGGGGGAACTATGGCTACACCTTC
NA,TRBV5-1,TRBJ2-7,NA,CASSLVWGGYEQYF,TGCGCCAGCAGCTTGGTTTGGGGCGGCTACGAGCAGTACTTC
NA,TRBV11-2,TRBJ2-1,NA,CASSLDQGVGRRREQFF,TGTGCCAGCAGCTTAGACCAGGGTGTAGGGAGGAGAAGAGAGCAGTTCTTC
NA,TRBV12-3/TRBV12-4,TRBJ1-5,TRBD1,CASSRQGGMPQHF,TGTGCCAGCAGTCGACAGGGCGGCATGCCCCAGCATTTT
once,TRBV28,TRBJ2-6,NA,CASTIVSGGSGANVLTF,TGTGCCAGCACCATCGTGAGCGGTGGATCTGGGGCCAACGTCCTGACTTTC
NA,TRBV5-5,TRBJ2-6,TRBD1,CASSFGTGGSGANVLTF,TGTGCCAGCAGCTTCGGGACAGGGGGCTCTGGGGCCAACGTCCTGACTTTC
NA,TRBV5-1,TRBJ2-3,TRBD2,CASKTTGTNTDTQYF,TGCGCCAGTAAAACGACCGGGACTAACACAGATACGCAGTATTTT
NA,TRBV29-1,TRBJ2-1,NA,CSVSGQDNEQFF,TGCAGCGTCTCCGGACAAGACAATGAGCAGTTCTTC
NA,TRBV1,TRBJ2-1,NA,CTSSQDGWAGGLLDNEQFF,TGCACCAGCAGCCAAGATGGTTGGGCGGGGGGCCTCCTCGACAATGAGCAGTTCTTC
NA,TRBV2,TRBJ2-5,TRBD2,CASILAGYQETQYF,TGTGCCAGCATCCTAGCGGGGTACCAAGAGACCCAGTACTTC
once,TRBV7-6,TRBJ1-1,NA,CASSLARGGASEAFF,TGTGCCAGCAGCTTAGCGCGCGGGGGGGCTTCGGAAGCTTTCTTT
few,TRBV12-3/TRBV12-4,TRBJ1-1,NA,CASSSGGRTEAFF,TGTGCCAGCAGTTCGGGGGGGCGCACTGAAGCTTTCTTT
once,TRBV7-9,TRBJ1-3,NA,CASSLARGSGNTIYF,TGTGCCAGCAGCTTAGCGCGGGGGTCAGGAAACACCATATATTTT
NA,TRBV7-9,TRBJ1-4,NA,CASGEAVNEKLFF,TGTGCCAGCGGGGAGGCAGTAAATGAAAAACTGTTTTTT
NA,TRBV5-4,TRBJ1-1,NA,CASSLVLAGGTEAFF,TGTGCCAGCAGCTTGGTTTTGGCAGGAGGGACTGAAGCTTTCTTT
NA,TRBV9,TRBJ1-1,NA,CASSVAGTEAFF,TGTGCCAGCAGCGTAGCGGGCACTGAAGCTTTCTTT
once,TRBV7-9,TRBJ2-5,TRBD1,CASSTRDRAQETQYF,TGTGCCAGCAGCACCCGGGACAGGGCACAAGAGACCCAGTACTTC
NA,TRBV1,TRBJ2-1,NA,CTSSQGRKASGSPSSYNEQFF,TGCACCAGCAGCCAAGGAAGGAAGGCTAGCGGGAGCCCGAGCTCCTACAATGAGCAGTTCTTC